This T cell receptor beta chain was sequenced during a study of early T cells in non-severe SARS-CoV-2 infection. MiXCR, run by TCRdb on the 5' RACE reads, gives a single entry per CDR3 protein. This table has approximately 31,000 distinct CDR3 sequences, roughly 5.7% appearing once. CDR1 and CDR2 from the germline V gene are MNHEY and SMNVEV (reference sequence). V dropped 7 bases and J dropped 6; count of bases not matched to a gene: 13. This CDR3 comprises 15 residues. This clonotype has at least ten counts. As yet, its antigen is unknown. General study findings and limits: Missing private and CD4 specificities, VDJdb matching favored anti-spike CD8 responses.

The chain links TRBV27 to TRBJ2-3; 7 bases are a match to TRBD1. This TCR was sampled from an adult who was a healthcare worker with PCR-confirmed SARS-CoV-2 infection or an uninfected control (not recorded which). Sequenced input: whole blood. The CDR3 region has the DNA TGTGCCAGCAAAAGGCCGGGACAGCCGATTGATACGCAGTATTTT. The encoded protein is CASKRPGQPIDTQYF.